Each of the 18 T cell receptor beta chains below was sequenced from the same sample in a study of OX40 agonist ivuxolimab in advanced cancers. The assay was immunoSEQ multiplex PCR, and TCRdb's table has in-frame clones only and misses some. There are some 79,000 clones in the sample; 90% to 95% occur only once, and roughly 0.45% lies in the top ten. The sequencing used CD4+ or CD8+ T cells sorted from blood, collected in a trial of the OX40 agonist ivuxolimab. The origin of the receptors is an adult with an advanced solid tumor such as melanoma, head and neck, liver or kidney cancer.

The chain links TRBV18 to TRBJ2-6; D gene uncertain. Germline loops: CDR1 KGHSH, CDR2 LQKENI. Deletions cut 3 bases from V and 0 bases from J, with 15 bases between. The CDR3 totals 18 residues. The CDR3 is CASSPMAQGSSGANVLTF. CDR3 coding DNA: TGTGCCAGCTCACCGATGGCTCAAGGAAGCTCTGGGGCCAACGTCCTGACTTTC.

This clone has a single count. This chain joins TRBV6-7 and TRBJ2-7; 10 bases are shared with TRBD2. TRBV6-7 is an open reading frame, and its role is uncertain. V shed 5 bases, J shed 2 bases, and the junction held 18 bases outside the gene matches. The CDR3 is 19 residues long. CDR3 bases: TGTGCCAGCAGTCCTCCTTTAGGGCTAGCGGGAGTAGGCCCCTACGAGCAGTACTTC. This translates into CASSPPLGLAGVGPYEQYF.

The chain joins TRBV11-3 to TRBJ2-7; D ambiguous. The CDR3 spans 12 residues. CDR1 and CDR2 from the germline V gene are SGHNT and YENEEA. Trimming took off 4 bases at V and 4 bases at J, with 8 bases between the two ends. The CDR3 sequence: CASSSEPYEQYF. The DNA for the CDR3 is TGTGCCAGCAGCTCAGAACCTTACGAGCAGTACTTC.

V gene TRBV6-1 combines with J gene TRBJ2-7, with TRBD2 matching over 9 bases. The J segment lost 6 bases and the V segment lost 4 bases, leaving 4 bases of the junction unmatched. Germline V gene lookup returns CDR1 MNHNS and CDR2 SASEGT. This CDR3 comprises 13 residues. DNA of the CDR3: TGTGCCAGCAGTGTTGCGGGAGGGACCGAGCAGTACTTC. Protein product: CASSVAGGTEQYF.

CDR3 sequence: CAITDGGVEQYF. CDR3 DNA: TGTGCCATCACCGACGGGGGGGTTGAGCAGTACTTC. The rearrangement uses TRBV10-3 and TRBJ2-7; 8 nucleotides match TRBD2. Germline loops: CDR1 ENHRY, CDR2 SYGVKD. V gave up 7 bases and J gave up 7 bases; unmatched junction bases: 6. This CDR3 has 12 amino acids.

This chain joins TRBV5-8 and TRBJ1-4; D unresolved. Deletions cut 0 bases from V and 4 bases from J, with 10 bases between. CDR3 length: 15 residues. The V gene's germline CDR1 is SGHTS and CDR2 YDEGEE. The CDR3 DNA reads as TGTGCCAGCAGCTTGGAGGGCGCTAGTAATGAAAAACTGTTTTTT. This sequence encodes CASSLEGASNEKLFF.

The CDR3 coding sequence is TGTGCCAGCTCACCATACTCAGACTACGAGCAGTACTTC. Translated, it gives CASSPYSDYEQYF. The chain has TRBV18 and TRBJ2-7; no reliable D call. Trimming took off 2 bases at V and 3 bases at J, with 8 bases between the two ends. The V gene's germline CDR1 is KGHSH and CDR2 LQKENI. This CDR3 contains 13 residues.

V gene TRBV29-1 combines with J gene TRBJ2-2; D unclear. This CDR3 region has 12 residues. Germline-derived CDR1 and CDR2 are SQVTM and ANQGSEA. Between the trimmed V and J ends, which lost 7 bases and 4 bases, there was a span of 10 bases. CDR3 sequence (DNA): TGCAGCGGAACCAAAGGCACCGGGGAGCTGTTTTTT. Translated, it gives CSGTKGTGELFF.

The chain links TRBV6-5 to TRBJ1-1, with D unclear. The CDR3 has 13 amino acids. Germline lookup yields CDR1 MNHEY and CDR2 SVGAGI. Trimming left V 2 bases short and J 5 bases short, with 9 bases between. DNA of the CDR3: TGTGCCAGCAGTTACAATCGGGTTACTGAAGCTTTCTTT. As protein: CASSYNRVTEAFF.

This chain's CDR3 is CASSQTGSQETQYF. The CDR3 DNA is TGTGCCAGCAGTCAAACAGGGTCCCAAGAGACCCAGTACTTC. The chain has TRBV5-4 and TRBJ2-5; TRBD1 might be the D (6 bases). This CDR3 spans 14 amino acids. The germline V gene has CDR1 SGHNT and CDR2 YYREEE (reference sequence). Between the trimmed V and J ends, which lost 5 bases and 1 base, there was a span of 12 bases.

The chain carries TRBV2 and TRBJ1-4; tentatively, D is TRBD1 (6 bases). This CDR3 region has 13 residues. Germline V CDR1 and CDR2: SNHLY, FYNNEI. Trimming stripped 10 bases from V and 5 bases from J, with 14 bases between. CDR3 sequence: CAITGSSNEKLFF. The CDR3 DNA is TGTGCCATCACAGGGAGCTCAAATGAAAAACTGTTTTTT.

The chain uses TRBV7-4 and TRBJ2-5; 9 bases map to TRBD2. In germline, CDR1 is SGHVT, CDR2 SQSDAQ. Trimming cost V 9 bases and J 4 bases; bases outside gene matches: 12. This CDR3 has 15 residues. CDR3: CARPLIAGEGETQYF. The CDR3 DNA sequence: TGTGCCAGGCCACTGATAGCGGGAGAGGGAGAGACCCAGTACTTC.

This clone is a singleton in its sample. This sequence joins TRBV4-1 and TRBJ2-2; D may be TRBD1 (5 bases). The V gene's germline CDR1 is MGHRA and CDR2 YSYEKL. V was cut by 0 bases and J by 7 bases, with 12 bases left in between. The CDR3 length is 15 residues. The CDR3 nucleotides read TGCGCCAGCAGCCAAGATCGGTCAGGGATCGGGGAGCTGTTTTTT. It specifies CASSQDRSGIGELFF.

This chain links TRBV7-9 with TRBJ2-7, with a possible D match to TRBD1 (6 bases). Trimming cost V 7 bases and J 3 bases, with 16 bases left between them. CDR3 length equals 14 residues. Germline V gene sequence: CDR1 SEHNR, CDR2 FQNEAQ (reference sequence). The DNA for the CDR3 is TGTGCCAGCACCAAAGACAGGAAAAACTACGAGCAGTACTTC. It translates to CASTKDRKNYEQYF.

The genes are TRBV18 and TRBJ2-1, with D perhaps assigned TRBD1 or TRBD2 (5 bases each). The V gene's germline CDR1 is KGHSH and CDR2 LQKENI. This CDR3 region has 16 residues. With 2 bases removed from V and 7 bases from J, the gap between germline ends came to 18 bases. This CDR3 reads CASSPLWDQVDNEQFF. DNA of the CDR3: TGTGCCAGCTCACCATTATGGGACCAGGTGGATAATGAGCAGTTCTTC.

The genes are TRBV6-4 and TRBJ2-3; TRBD1 aligns across 9 bases. The J segment lost 6 bases and the V segment lost 3 bases, leaving 7 bases of the junction unmatched. The CDR3 spans 15 residues. Germline-derived CDR1 and CDR2 are MRHNA and SNTAGT. CDR3 in DNA: TGTGCCAGCAGTGAATCGACAGGGGGGGCGGATACGCAGTATTTT. This sequence encodes CASSESTGGADTQYF.

The table lists this clone with a count of one. This chain joins TRBV5-4 and TRBJ2-1, with 8 bases fitting TRBD1. The J segment lost 8 bases and the V segment lost 0 bases, leaving 4 bases of the junction unmatched. Germline V lookup: CDR1 SGHNT, CDR2 YYREEE (reference sequence). This CDR3 is 14 amino acids long. The CDR3 nucleotides read TGTGCCAGCAGCTTGGTGGACAGGGAACATGAGCAGTTCTTC. Encoded protein: CASSLVDREHEQFF. Variable domain in full (rest from reference TRBV5-4 and TRBJ2-1): ETGVTQSPTHLIKTRGQQVTLRCSSQSGHNTVSWYQQALGQGPQFIFQYYREEENGRGNFPPRFSGLQFPNYSSELNVNALELDDSALYLCASSLVDREHEQFFGPGTRLTVL.

The V call is TRBV19, the J call TRBJ1-5; 12 bases are a match to TRBD1. The ends lost 10 bases at V and 3 bases at J; junction bases unmatched: 16. This CDR3 is built from 18 residues. Germline CDR1 is LNHDA and CDR2 is SQIVND (reference sequence). CDR3 sequence reads: CATRTAGTGGYYNQPQHF. The CDR3 region has the DNA TGTGCCACAAGAACCGCCGGGACAGGGGGCTATTACAATCAGCCCCAGCATTTT. Variable domain in full (rest from reference TRBV19 and TRBJ1-5): DGGITQSPKYLFRKEGQNVTLSCEQNLNHDAMYWYRQDPGQGLRLIYYSQIVNDFQKGDIAEGYSVSREKKESFPLTVTSAQKNPTAFYLCATRTAGTGGYYNQPQHFGDGTRLSIL.